This T cell receptor beta chain was sequenced during a study of T cell changes during pregnancy in multiple sclerosis. CDR1 is SGHVS, CDR2 FQNEAQ, per germline. The J segment lost 7 bases and the V segment lost 4 bases, leaving 9 bases of the junction unmatched. This CDR3 is 15 amino acids long. Profiling relied on immunoSEQ multiplex PCR, and the TCRdb table lists in-frame clones only, not all of them. The profile covers roughly 61,000 clones, with more than 90% appearing a single time and 3.3% taken by the ten largest. The starting material was peripheral blood, obtained in the first trimester of pregnancy. This clonotype originated in a female donor in good health, enrolled as a control in a pregnancy study. The chain recombines TRBV7-8 with TRBJ1-3; TRBD1 aligns across 8 bases. The CDR3 loop is CASSSRDTGGNTIYF. CDR3 bases: TGTGCCAGCAGCTCGCGGGACACAGGGGGGAACACCATATATTTT. Using reference TRBV7-8 and TRBJ1-3 for the parts outside the CDR3, the full variable domain is GAGVSQSPRYKVAKRGQDVALRCDPISGHVSLFWYQQALGQGPEFLTYFQNEAQLDKSGLPSDRFFAERPEGSVSTLKIQRTQQEDSAVYLCASSSRDTGGNTIYFGEGSWLTVV.